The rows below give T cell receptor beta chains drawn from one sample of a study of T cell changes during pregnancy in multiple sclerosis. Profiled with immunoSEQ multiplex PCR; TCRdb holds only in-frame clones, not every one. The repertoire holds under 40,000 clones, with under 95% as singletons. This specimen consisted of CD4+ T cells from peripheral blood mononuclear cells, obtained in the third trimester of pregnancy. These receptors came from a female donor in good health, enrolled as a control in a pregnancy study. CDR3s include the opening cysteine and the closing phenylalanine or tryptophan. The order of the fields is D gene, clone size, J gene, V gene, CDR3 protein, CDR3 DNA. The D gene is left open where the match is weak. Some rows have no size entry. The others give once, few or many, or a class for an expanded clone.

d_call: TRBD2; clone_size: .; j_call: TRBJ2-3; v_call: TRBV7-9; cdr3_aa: CASSLASGGVNTQYF; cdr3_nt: TGTGCCAGCAGCTTAGCTAGCGGGGGGGTGAATACGCAGTATTTT
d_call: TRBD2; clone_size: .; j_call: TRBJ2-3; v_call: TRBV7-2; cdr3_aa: CASSLGGTSGSGTQYF; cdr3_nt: TGTGCCAGCAGCTTAGGAGGGACTAGCGGGAGTGGTACGCAGTATTTT
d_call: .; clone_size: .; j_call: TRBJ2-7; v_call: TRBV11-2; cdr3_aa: CATQPLRGGRRRQYF; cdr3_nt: TGTGCCACCCAACCCCTGAGGGGAGGTAGGAGGAGGCAGTACTTC
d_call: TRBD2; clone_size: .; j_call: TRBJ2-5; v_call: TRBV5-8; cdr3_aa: CASSSGTSGIETQYF; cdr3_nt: TGTGCCAGCAGCTCTGGGACTAGCGGGATCGAGACCCAGTACTTC
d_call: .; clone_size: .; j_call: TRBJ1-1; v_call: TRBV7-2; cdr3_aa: CASSLGQPNTEAFF; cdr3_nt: TGTGCCAGCAGCTTAGGACAGCCGAACACTGAAGCTTTCTTT
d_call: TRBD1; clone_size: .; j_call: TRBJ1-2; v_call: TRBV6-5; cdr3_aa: CASSQGQGSSGYTF; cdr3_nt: TGTGCCAGCAGTCAGGGACAGGGTTCCTCCGGCTACACCTTC
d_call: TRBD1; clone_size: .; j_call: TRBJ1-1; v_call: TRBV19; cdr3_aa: CASSTDGQGGAEAFF; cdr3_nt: TGTGCCAGTAGTACCGACGGACAGGGAGGGGCTGAAGCTTTCTTT
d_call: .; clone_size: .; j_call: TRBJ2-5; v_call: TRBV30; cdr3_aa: CAWSPIGETQYF; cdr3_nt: TGTGCCTGGAGCCCCATCGGGGAGACCCAGTACTTC
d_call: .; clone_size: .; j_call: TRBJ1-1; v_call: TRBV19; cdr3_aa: CASSLLGHLNTEAFF; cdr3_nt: TGTGCCAGTAGTCTACTCGGACACCTAAACACTGAAGCTTTCTTT
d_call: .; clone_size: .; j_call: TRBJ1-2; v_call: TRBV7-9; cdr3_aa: CASSTGHQNYGYTF; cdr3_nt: TGTGCCAGCAGCACGGGACATCAGAACTATGGCTACACCTTC
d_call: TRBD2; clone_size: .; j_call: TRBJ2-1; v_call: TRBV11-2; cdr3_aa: CASSLSLAGDINEQFF; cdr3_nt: TGTGCCAGCAGCTTATCACTAGCGGGAGATATTAATGAGCAGTTCTTC
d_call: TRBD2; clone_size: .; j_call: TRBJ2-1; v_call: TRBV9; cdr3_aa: CASSVNPGLAGGFSYNEQFF; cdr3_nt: TGTGCCAGCAGCGTAAACCCTGGACTAGCGGGGGGGTTCTCCTACAATGAGCAGTTCTTC
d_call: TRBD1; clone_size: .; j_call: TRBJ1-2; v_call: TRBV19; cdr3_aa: CASSGTGIVPNYGYTF; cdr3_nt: TGTGCCAGTAGTGGGACAGGAATCGTTCCTAACTATGGCTACACCTTC
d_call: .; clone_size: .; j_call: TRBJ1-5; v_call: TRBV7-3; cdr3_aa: CASSLDTPQGKPQHF; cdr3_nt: TGTGCCAGCAGCTTAGACACCCCTCAGGGGAAGCCCCAGCATTTT
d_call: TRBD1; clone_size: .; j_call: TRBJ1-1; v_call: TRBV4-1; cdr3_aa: CASSRGQGGMAAEAFF; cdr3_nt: TGCGCCAGCAGCCGTGGACAGGGAGGTATGGCGGCCGAAGCTTTCTTT
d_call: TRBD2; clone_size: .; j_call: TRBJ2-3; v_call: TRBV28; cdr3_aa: CASSFLAGQNGVGTDTQYF; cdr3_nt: TGTGCCAGCAGTTTCCTAGCGGGACAAAACGGGGTAGGCACAGATACGCAGTATTTT
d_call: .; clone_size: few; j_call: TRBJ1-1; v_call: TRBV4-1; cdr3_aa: CASSQVQRNTEAFF; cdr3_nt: TGCGCCAGCAGCCAAGTACAGAGGAACACTGAAGCTTTCTTT
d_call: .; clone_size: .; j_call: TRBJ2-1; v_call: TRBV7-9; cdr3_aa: CASSLDTGISTNEQFF; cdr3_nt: TGTGCCAGCAGCTTAGATACAGGGATTTCCACTAATGAGCAGTTCTTC
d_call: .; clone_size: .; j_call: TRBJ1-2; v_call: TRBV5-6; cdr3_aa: CASSLEGRVYGYTF; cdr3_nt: TGTGCCAGCAGCTTGGAGGGCAGGGTCTATGGCTACACCTTC
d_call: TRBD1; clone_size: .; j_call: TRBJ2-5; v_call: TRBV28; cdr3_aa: CASSSRQGAGETQYF; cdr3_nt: TGTGCCAGCAGTTCCCGGCAGGGGGCGGGAGAGACCCAGTACTTC
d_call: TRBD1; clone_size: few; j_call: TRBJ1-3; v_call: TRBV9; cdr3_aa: CASSGQGRSSGNTIYF; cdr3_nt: TGTGCCAGCAGCGGACAGGGTCGAAGCTCTGGAAACACCATATATTTT
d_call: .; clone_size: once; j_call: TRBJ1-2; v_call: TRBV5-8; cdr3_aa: CASSLSNYGYTF; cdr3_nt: TGTGCCAGCAGCTTGTCGAACTATGGCTACACCTTC
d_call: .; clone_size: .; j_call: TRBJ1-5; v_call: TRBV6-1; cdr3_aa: CASSTTGTNNQPQHF; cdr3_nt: TGTGCCAGCTCTACCACGGGAACAAATAATCAGCCCCAGCATTTT
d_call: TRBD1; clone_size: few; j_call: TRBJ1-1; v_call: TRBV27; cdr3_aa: CASSHRGRYTEAFF; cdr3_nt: TGTGCCAGCAGTCACAGGGGGCGATACACTGAAGCTTTCTTT
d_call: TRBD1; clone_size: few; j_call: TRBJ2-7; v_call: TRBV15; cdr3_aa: CATSMDRGLSYEQYF; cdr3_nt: TGTGCCACCAGCATGGACAGGGGGCTGTCATACGAGCAGTACTTC
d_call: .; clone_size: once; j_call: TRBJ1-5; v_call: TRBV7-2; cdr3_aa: CASSLGQGGQPQHF; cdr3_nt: TGTGCCAGCAGCTTAGGCCAGGGCGGACAGCCCCAGCATTTT
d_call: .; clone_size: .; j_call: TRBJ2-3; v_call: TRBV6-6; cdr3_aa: CASSPNSVTQYF; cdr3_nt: TGTGCCAGCAGCCCTAATAGTGTTACGCAGTATTTT
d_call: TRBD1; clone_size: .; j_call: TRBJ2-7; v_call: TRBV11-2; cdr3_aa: CASSLGDSSYEQYF; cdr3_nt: TGTGCCAGCAGCTTAGGGGACAGCTCCTACGAGCAGTACTTC
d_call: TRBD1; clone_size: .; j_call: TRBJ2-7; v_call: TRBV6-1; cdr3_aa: CATIGTGDEQYF; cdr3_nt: TGTGCCACCATAGGGACAGGGGACGAGCAGTACTTC
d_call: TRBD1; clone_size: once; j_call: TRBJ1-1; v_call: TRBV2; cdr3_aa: CASRTRQGAQSGAFF; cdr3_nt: TGTGCCAGCAGGACAAGACAGGGGGCGCAGTCGGGAGCTTTCTTT
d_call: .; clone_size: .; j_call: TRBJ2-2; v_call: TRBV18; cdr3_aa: CASSPVRGLNTGELFF; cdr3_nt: TGTGCCAGCTCACCTGTCAGGGGCCTTAACACCGGGGAGCTGTTTTTT
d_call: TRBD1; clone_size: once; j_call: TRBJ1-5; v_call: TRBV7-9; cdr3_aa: CASSLGTGSAQPQHF; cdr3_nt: TGTGCCAGCAGCTTGGGGACAGGGTCGGCTCAGCCCCAGCATTTT
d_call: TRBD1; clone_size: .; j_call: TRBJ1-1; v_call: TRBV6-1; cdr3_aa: CASRTQGGVTEAFF; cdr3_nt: TGTGCCAGCAGGACACAGGGGGGAGTCACTGAAGCTTTCTTT
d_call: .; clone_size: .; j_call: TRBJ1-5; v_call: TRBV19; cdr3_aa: CASRLDRYTGQPQHF; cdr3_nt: TGTGCCAGCCGATTGGACAGATACACCGGTCAGCCCCAGCATTTT
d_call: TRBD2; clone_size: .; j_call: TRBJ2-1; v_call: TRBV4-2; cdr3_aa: CASSQSPSGGGYNEQFF; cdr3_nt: TGTGCCAGCAGCCAGTCCCCTAGCGGGGGGGGGTACAATGAGCAGTTCTTC
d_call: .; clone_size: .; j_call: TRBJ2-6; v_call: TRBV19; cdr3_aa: CASSTGSGANVLTF; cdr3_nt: TGTGCCAGTAGTACAGGGTCGGGGGCCAACGTCCTGACTTTC
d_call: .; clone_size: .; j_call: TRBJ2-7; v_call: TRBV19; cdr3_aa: CASGTPGVNEQYF; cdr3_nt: TGTGCCAGTGGGACCCCAGGGGTAAACGAGCAGTACTTC
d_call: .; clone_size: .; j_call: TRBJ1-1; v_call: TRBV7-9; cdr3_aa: CASSQATEAFF; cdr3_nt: TGTGCCAGCAGTCAAGCCACTGAAGCTTTCTTT
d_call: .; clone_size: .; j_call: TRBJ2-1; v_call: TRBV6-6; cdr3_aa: CASSTGDWYSYNEQFF; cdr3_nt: TGTGCCAGCAGTACCGGGGACTGGTACTCCTACAATGAGCAGTTCTTC
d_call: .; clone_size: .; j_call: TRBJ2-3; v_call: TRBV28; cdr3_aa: CASSLRASTDTQYF; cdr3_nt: TGTGCCAGCAGTTTGCGAGCCAGCACAGATACGCAGTATTTT
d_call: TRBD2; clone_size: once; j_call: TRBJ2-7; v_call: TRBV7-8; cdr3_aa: CASSQSLAGAYEQYF; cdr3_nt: TGTGCCAGCAGTCAGAGTCTAGCGGGAGCCTACGAGCAGTACTTC
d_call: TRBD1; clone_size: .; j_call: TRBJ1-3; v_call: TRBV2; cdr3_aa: CASSLIGQGTSSGNTIYF; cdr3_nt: TGTGCCAGCAGTCTGATCGGACAGGGTACTAGCTCTGGAAACACCATATATTTT
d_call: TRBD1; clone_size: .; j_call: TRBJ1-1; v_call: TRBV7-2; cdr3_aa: CASSRDRASAEAFF; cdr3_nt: TGTGCCAGCAGCAGGGACAGGGCCTCCGCTGAAGCTTTCTTT